This TCR beta chain is drawn from a study of PD-1 blockade in classical Hodgkin lymphoma. The study's findings and limits: Repertoires differed for reasons still undefined, possibly disease activity or prior therapy. Partial responders and progressors had significantly lower baseline TCR diversity. Significant TCR diversity gains by C4D1 occurred in CD4+ but not CD8+ cells. After ASCT, patients who started nivolumab under 1 year later were excluded.

About this clone itself: The antigen is undetermined.

Time point: cycle 4 day 1 (C4D1), after less than 7 weeks of nivolumab. Autologous stem cell transplantation was followed by relapse in every patient, and brentuximab vedotin exposure varied. Starting with thawed PBMCs, CD4+ T cells were purified by magnetic negative selection. This CDR3 is 15 amino acids long. Germline V CDR1 and CDR2: SNHLY, FYNNEI. V was shortened by 6 bases and J by 0 bases, with 13 bases between the two germline ends. The method was immunoSEQ multiplex PCR; TCRdb's version includes in-frame clones alone and lacks a portion of them. The sample lists more than 15,000 clones; about three quarters were seen once.

The V call is TRBV2, the J call TRBJ2-3, with D perhaps TRBD1 (6 bases). The origin of this receptor is a human donor with classical Hodgkin lymphoma. This material consisted of CD4+ T cells from blood, taken before the fourth cycle of nivolumab. The CDR3 DNA reads TGTGCCAGCAGCCCCGAGGACAGAAGCACAGATACGCAGTATTTT. Protein sequence: CASSPEDRSTDTQYF.